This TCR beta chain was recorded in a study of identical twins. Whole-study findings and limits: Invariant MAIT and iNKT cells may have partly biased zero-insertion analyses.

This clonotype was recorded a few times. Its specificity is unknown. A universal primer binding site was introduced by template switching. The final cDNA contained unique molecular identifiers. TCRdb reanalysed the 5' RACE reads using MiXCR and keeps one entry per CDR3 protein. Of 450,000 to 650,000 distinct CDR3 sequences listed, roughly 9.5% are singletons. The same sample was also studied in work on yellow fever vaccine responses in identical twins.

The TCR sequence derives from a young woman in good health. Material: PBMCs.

CDR3 sequence: CSAISSGQKGNEQFF. The CDR3 DNA reads TGCAGTGCCATCTCTAGCGGCCAAAAGGGGAATGAGCAGTTCTTC. This chain links TRBV20-1 with TRBJ2-1; 7 nucleotides agree with TRBD2. The CDR3 is made up of 15 amino acids. Germline V CDR1 and CDR2: DFQATT, SNEGSKA (reference sequence). The V and J ends lost 6 bases and 7 bases, in that order; junction bases with no gene match: 15.